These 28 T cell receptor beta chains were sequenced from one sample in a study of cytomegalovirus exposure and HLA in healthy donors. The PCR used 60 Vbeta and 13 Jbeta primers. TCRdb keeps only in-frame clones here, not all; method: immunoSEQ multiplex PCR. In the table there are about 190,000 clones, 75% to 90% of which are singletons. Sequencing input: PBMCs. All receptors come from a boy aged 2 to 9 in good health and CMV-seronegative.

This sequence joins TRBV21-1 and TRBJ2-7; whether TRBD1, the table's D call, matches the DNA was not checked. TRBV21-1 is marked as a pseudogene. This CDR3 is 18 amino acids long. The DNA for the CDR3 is TGTGCCAGCAGCAAAGCGCTTTTATGGTTCAGGGAAGGATTGGAGCAGTACGTC. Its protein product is CASSKALLWFREGLEQYV.

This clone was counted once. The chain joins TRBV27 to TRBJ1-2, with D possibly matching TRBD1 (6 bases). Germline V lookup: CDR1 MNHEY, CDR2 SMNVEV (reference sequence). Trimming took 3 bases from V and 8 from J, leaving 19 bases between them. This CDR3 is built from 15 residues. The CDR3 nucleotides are TGTGCCAGCAGTTTTTGGGGGGGCCAATTCGCCGGCTACACCTTC. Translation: CASSFWGGQFAGYTF.

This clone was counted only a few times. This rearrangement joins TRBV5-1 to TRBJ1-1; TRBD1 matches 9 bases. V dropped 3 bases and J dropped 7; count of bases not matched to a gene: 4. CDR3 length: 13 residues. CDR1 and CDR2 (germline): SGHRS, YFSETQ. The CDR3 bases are TGCGCCAGCAGCTCCGGGACAGGGAATGAAGCTTTCTTT. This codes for CASSSGTGNEAFF. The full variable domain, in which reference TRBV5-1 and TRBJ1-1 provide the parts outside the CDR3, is KAGVTQTPRYLIKTRGQQVTLSCSPISGHRSVSWYQQTPGQGLQFLFEYFSETQRNKGNFPGRFSGRQFSNSRSEMNVSTLELGDSALYLCASSSGTGNEAFFGQGTRLTVV.

The CDR3 DNA reads as TGTGCCAGCAGCGGAACAGGGGCTGGAAACACCATATATTTT. Its translation: CASSGTGAGNTIYF. V gene TRBV5-6 combines with J gene TRBJ1-3, with 7 bases that match TRBD1. The V and J ends lost 4 bases and 2 bases, in that order; junction bases with no gene match: 3. This CDR3 spans 14 amino acids. Germline CDR1 and CDR2: SGHDT and YYEEEE. Using reference TRBV5-6 and TRBJ1-3 for the parts outside the CDR3, the full variable domain is DAGVTQSPTHLIKTRGQQVTLRCSPKSGHDTVSWYQQALGQGPQFIFQYYEEEERQRGNFPDRFSGHQFPNYSSELNVNALLLGDSALYLCASSGTGAGNTIYFGEGSWLTVV.

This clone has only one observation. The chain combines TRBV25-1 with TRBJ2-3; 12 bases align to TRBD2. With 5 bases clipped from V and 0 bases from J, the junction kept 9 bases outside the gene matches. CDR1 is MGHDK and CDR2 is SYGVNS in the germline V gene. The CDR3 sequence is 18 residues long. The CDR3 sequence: CASSPRGLAGTSTDTQYF. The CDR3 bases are TGTGCCAGCAGTCCCCGAGGACTAGCGGGGACTAGCACAGATACGCAGTATTTT.

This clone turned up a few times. The CDR3, as DNA: TGTGCCAGCAGTTACCCAGACGCGGGGGGCTACACCTTC. Translating gives CASSYPDAGGYTF. V is TRBV6-5 and J is TRBJ1-2; D uncertain. This CDR3 region has 13 residues. The V end lost 2 bases, the J end lost 8 bases, and 12 bases lay between the germline ends. Germline V gene sequence: CDR1 MNHEY, CDR2 SVGAGI.

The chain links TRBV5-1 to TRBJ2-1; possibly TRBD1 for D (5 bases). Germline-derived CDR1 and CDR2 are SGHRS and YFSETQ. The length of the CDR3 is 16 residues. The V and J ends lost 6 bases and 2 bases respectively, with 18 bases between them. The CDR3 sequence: CASTRGVTGAYNEQFF. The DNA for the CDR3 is TGCGCCAGCACCCGCGGCGTCACAGGAGCCTACAATGAGCAGTTCTTC.

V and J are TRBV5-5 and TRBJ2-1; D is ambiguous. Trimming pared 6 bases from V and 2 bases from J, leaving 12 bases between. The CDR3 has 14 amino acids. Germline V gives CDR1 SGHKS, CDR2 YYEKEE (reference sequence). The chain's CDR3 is CASTPPGPYNEQFF. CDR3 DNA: TGTGCCAGCACCCCGCCAGGCCCCTACAATGAGCAGTTCTTC.

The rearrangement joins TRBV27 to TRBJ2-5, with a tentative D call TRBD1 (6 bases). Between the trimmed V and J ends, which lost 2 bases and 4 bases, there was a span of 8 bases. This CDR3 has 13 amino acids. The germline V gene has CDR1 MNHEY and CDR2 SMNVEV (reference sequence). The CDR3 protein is CASSLTGPETQYF. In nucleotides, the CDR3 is TGTGCCAGCAGTTTAACAGGGCCAGAGACCCAGTACTTC.

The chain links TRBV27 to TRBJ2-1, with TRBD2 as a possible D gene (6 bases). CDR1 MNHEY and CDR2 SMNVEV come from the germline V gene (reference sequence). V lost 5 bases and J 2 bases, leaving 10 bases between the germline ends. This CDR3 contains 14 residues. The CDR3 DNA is TGTGCCAGCAGTATGTGGGGGGCCTACAATGAGCAGTTCTTC. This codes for CASSMWGAYNEQFF.

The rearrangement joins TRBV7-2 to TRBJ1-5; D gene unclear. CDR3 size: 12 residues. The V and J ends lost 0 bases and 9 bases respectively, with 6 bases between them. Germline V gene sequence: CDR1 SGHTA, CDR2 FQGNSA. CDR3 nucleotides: TGTGCCAGCAGCTTAGCGACGGGGCCCCAGCATTTT. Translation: CASSLATGPQHF.

In DNA form, the CDR3 reads TGTGCCAGTACCAAAGACAGATCGTCTGGAAACACCATATATTTT. It specifies CASTKDRSSGNTIYF. The rearrangement links TRBV19 to TRBJ1-3; a possible D gene is TRBD1 (5 bases). Germline loops: CDR1 LNHDA, CDR2 SQIVND (reference sequence). Trimming took off 7 bases at V and 1 base at J, with 14 bases between the two ends. The CDR3 covers 15 residues.

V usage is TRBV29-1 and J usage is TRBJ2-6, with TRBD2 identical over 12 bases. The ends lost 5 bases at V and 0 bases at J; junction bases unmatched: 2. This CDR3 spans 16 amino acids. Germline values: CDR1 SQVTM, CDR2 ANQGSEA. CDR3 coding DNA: TGCAGCGTTCGACTAGCGGGGGACTCTGGGGCCAACGTCCTGACTTTC. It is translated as CSVRLAGDSGANVLTF.

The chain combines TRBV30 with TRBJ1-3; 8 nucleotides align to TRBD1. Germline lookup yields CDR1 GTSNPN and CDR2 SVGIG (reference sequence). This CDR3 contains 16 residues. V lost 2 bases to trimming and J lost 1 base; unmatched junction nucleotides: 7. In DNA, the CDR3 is TGTGCCTGGAGTCCAATGACAGGGGTTTCTGGAAACACCATATATTTT. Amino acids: CAWSPMTGVSGNTIYF.

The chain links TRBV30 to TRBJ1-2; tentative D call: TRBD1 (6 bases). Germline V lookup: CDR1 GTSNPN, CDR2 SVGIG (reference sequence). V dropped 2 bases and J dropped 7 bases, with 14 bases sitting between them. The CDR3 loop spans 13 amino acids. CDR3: CAWSLQGEGGYTF. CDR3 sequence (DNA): TGTGCCTGGAGTTTACAGGGAGAAGGTGGCTACACCTTC.

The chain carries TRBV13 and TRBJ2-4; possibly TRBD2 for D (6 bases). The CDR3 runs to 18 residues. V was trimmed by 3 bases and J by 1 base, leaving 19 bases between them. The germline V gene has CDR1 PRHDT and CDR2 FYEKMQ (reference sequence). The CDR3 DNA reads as TGTGCCAGCAGCTTTGGGGGGTTTCTCTCCGGTGCCAAAAACATTCAGTACTTC. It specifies CASSFGGFLSGAKNIQYF.

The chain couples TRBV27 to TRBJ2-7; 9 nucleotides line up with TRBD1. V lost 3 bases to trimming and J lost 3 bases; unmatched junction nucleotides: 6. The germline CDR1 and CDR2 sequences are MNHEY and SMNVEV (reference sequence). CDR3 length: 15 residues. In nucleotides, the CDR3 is TGTGCCAGCAGTTTCGGTACAGGGGGCAACTACGAGCAGTACTTC. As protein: CASSFGTGGNYEQYF.

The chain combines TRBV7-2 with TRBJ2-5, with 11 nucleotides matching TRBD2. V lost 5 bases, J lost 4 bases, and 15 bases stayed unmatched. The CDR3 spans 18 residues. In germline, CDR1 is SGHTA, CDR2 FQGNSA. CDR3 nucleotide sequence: TGTGCCAGCAGCCCCAAAGCCCATCTAGCGGGGGGCTTAGAGACCCAGTACTTC. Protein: CASSPKAHLAGGLETQYF.

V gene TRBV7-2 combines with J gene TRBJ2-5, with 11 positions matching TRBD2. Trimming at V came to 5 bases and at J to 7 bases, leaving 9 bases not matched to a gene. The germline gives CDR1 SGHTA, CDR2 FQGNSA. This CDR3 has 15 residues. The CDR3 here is CASSPGTSGRGTQYF. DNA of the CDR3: TGTGCCAGCAGCCCAGGGACTAGCGGAAGGGGGACCCAGTACTTC.

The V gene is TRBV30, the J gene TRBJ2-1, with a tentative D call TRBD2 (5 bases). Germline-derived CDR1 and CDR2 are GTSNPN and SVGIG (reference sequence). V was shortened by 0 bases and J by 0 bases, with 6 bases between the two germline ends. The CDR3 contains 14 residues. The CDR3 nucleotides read TGTGCCTGGAGTGTACGGGGCTCCTACAATGAGCAGTTCTTC. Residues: CAWSVRGSYNEQFF. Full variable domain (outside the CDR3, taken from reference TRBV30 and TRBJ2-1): SQTIHQWPATLVQPVGSPLSLECTVEGTSNPNLYWYRQAAGRGLQLLFYSVGIGQISSEVPQNLSASRPQDRQFILSSKKLLLSDSGFYLCAWSVRGSYNEQFFGPGTRLTVL.

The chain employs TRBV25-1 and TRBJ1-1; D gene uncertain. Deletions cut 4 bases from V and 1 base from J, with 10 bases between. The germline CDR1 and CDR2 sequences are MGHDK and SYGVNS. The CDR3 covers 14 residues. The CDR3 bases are TGTGCCAGCAGTGGAACCCACTCGAACACTGAAGCTTTCTTT. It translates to CASSGTHSNTEAFF.

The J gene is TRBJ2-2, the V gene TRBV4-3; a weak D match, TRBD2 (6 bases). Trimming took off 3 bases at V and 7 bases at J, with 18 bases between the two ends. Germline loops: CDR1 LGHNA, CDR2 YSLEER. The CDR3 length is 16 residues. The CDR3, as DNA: TGCGCCAGCAGCCAGGGGGGACTCTCCCAGGGCGGGGAGCTGTTTTTT. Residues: CASSQGGLSQGGELFF.

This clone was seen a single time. Written as DNA, the CDR3 is TGTGCCAGCACCAGGGCAGTGAACACTGAAGCTTTCTTT. Its translation is CASTRAVNTEAFF. J is TRBJ1-1 and V is TRBV27; TRBD1 is a possible D gene (5 bases). Germline V CDR1 and CDR2: MNHEY, SMNVEV (reference sequence). The CDR3 covers 13 residues. V dropped 7 bases and J dropped 0 bases, with 9 bases sitting between them.

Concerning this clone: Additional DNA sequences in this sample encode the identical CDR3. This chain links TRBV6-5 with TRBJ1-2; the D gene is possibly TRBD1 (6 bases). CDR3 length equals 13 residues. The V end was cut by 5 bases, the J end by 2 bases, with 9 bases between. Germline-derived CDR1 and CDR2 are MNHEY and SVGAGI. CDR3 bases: TGTGCCAGCAGTAGGACAGCGAACTATGGCTACACCTTC. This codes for CASSRTANYGYTF.

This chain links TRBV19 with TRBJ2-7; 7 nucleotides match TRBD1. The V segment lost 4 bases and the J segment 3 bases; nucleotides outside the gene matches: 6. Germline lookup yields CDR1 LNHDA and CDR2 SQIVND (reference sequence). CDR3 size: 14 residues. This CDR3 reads CASSTIGGIYEQYF. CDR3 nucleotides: TGTGCCAGTAGTACCATAGGGGGCATCTACGAGCAGTACTTC. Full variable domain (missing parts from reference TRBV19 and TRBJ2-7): DGGITQSPKYLFRKEGQNVTLSCEQNLNHDAMYWYRQDPGQGLRLIYYSQIVNDFQKGDIAEGYSVSREKKESFPLTVTSAQKNPTAFYLCASSTIGGIYEQYFGPGTRLTVT.

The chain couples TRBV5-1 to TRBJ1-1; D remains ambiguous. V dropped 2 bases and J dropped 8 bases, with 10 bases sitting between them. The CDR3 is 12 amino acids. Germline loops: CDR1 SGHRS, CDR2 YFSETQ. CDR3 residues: CASSFNTEEAFF. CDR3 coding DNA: TGCGCCAGCAGCTTTAACACAGAAGAAGCTTTCTTT.

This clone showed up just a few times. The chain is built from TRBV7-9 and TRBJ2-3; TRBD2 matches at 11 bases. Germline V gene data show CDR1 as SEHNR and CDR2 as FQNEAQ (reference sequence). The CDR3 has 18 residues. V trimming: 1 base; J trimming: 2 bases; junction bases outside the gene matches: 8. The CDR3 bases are TGTGCCAGCAGCTTAGTAGTTAGCGGGAGGGCCCCCACAGATACGCAGTATTTT. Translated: CASSLVVSGRAPTDTQYF.

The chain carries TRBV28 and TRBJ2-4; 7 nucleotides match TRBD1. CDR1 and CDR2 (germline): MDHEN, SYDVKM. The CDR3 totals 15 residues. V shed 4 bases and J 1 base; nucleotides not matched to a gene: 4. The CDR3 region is CASSSTGEAKNIQYF. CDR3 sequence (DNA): TGTGCCAGCAGTTCCACAGGGGAGGCCAAAAACATTCAGTACTTC.